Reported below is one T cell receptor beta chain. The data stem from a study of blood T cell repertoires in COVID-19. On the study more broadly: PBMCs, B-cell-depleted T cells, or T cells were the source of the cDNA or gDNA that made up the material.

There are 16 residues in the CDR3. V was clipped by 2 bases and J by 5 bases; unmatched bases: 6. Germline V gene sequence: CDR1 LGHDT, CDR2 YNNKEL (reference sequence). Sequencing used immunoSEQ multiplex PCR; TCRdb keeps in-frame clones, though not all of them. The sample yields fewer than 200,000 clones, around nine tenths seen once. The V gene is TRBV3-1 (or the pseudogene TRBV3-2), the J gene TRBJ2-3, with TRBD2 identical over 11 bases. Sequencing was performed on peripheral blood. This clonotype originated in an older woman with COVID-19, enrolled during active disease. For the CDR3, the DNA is TGTGCCAGCAGCCAACTAGCGGGAGGTTCAATAGATACGCAGTATTTT. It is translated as CASSQLAGGSIDTQYF.